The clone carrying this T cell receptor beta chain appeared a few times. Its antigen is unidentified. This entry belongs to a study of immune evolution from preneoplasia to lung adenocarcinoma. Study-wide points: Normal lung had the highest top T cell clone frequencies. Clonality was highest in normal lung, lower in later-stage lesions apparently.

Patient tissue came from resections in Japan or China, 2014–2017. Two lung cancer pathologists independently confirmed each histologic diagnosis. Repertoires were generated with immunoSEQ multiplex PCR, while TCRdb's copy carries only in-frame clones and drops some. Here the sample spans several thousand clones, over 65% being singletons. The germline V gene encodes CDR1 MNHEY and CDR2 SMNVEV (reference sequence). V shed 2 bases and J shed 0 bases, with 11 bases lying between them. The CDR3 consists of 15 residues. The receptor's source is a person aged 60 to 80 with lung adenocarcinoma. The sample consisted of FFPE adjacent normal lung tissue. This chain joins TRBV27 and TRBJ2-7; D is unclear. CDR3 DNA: TGTGCCAGCAGTTTAAACCGGCAGAGCTCCTACGAGCAGTACTTC. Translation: CASSLNRQSSYEQYF.